This is a list of T cell receptor beta chains from one sample in a study of post-analysis software for immune sequencing data. MiXCR, applied by TCRdb to the PCR reads, yields one record per CDR3 protein. Among roughly 430,000 distinct CDR3 sequences, less than 40% were seen once, and the ten largest hold approximately 7.7%. Sequenced input: blood. These receptors were obtained from a girl aged 2-10 years with multiple sclerosis. Both conserved end residues are part of each CDR3. A D gene is named only where the DNA matches it firmly. Expanded clones get a size class; other rows say once, few or many, or leave the size out.

j_gene | d_gene | v_gene | abundance | CDR3aa | CDR3nt
TRBJ2-7 | - | TRBV15 | many | CATSRGTGTLIQQYF | TGTGCCACCAGCAGAGGAACAGGGACACTAATCCAGCAGTACTTC
TRBJ2-3 | TRBD1 | TRBV28 | - | CASSIGGRSDTQYF | TGTGCCAGCAGTATAGGGGGCAGATCAGATACGCAGTATTTT
TRBJ2-7 | - | TRBV20-1 | - | CSAAGSDDYEQYF | TGCAGTGCTGCCGGATCAGACGACTACGAGCAGTACTTC
TRBJ1-2 | TRBD1 | TRBV10-2 | few | CASQNWTGNGYTF | TGCGCCAGCCAGAATTGGACAGGCAATGGCTACACCTTC
TRBJ2-3 | - | TRBV5-1 | once | CASRLDTSTDTQYF | TGCGCCAGCAGATTAGACACTAGCACAGATACGCAGTATTTT
TRBJ2-1 | TRBD1 | TRBV10-3 | - | CAISETGQGSDEQFF | TGTGCCATCAGTGAGACGGGACAGGGGTCAGATGAGCAGTTCTTC
TRBJ2-5 | - | TRBV7-2 | - | CASSFALISRGQETQYF | TGTGCCAGCAGCTTCGCCCTGATCTCACGGGGACAAGAGACCCAGTACTTC
TRBJ2-7 | TRBD2 | TRBV6-5 | few | CASSYSGAASGSYEQYF | TGTGCCAGCAGTTACTCTGGTGCTGCTAGCGGGAGCTACGAGCAGTACTTC
TRBJ2-5 | TRBD1 | TRBV6-1 | few | CASSSTGGSAETQYF | TGTGCCAGCAGTTCGACAGGGGGGAGTGCAGAGACCCAGTACTTC
TRBJ2-7 | TRBD1 | TRBV29-1 | - | CSVTKTGRDEQYF | TGCAGCGTAACCAAGACAGGGCGGGACGAGCAGTACTTC
TRBJ2-3 | TRBD1 | TRBV24-1 | few | CATSVNEDRADTQYF | TGTGCCACCAGTGTCAACGAGGACAGGGCAGATACGCAGTATTTT
TRBJ2-7 | - | TRBV2 | - | CASMEALYVEQYF | TGTGCCAGCATGGAGGCACTTTATGTAGAGCAGTACTTC
TRBJ2-6 | - | TRBV28 | - | CASSLGRVLPSGANVLTF | TGTGCCAGCAGTTTAGGGCGGGTTCTCCCCTCTGGGGCCAACGTCCTGACTTTC
TRBJ2-7 | - | TRBV29-1 | few | CSAQGIGYEQYF | TGCAGCGCTCAGGGAATCGGCTACGAGCAGTACTTC
TRBJ2-6 | TRBD1 | TRBV28 | - | CASSRPGQARYGANVLTF | TGTGCCAGCAGTCGCCCGGGACAGGCACGGTATGGGGCCAACGTCCTGACTTTC
TRBJ2-7 | - | TRBV4-1 | - | CASSQGEGITYEQYF | TGCGCCAGCAGCCAAGGCGAGGGCATAACCTACGAGCAGTACTTC
TRBJ2-3 | TRBD2 | TRBV7-2 | - | CASSPPSRGGGGTDTQYF | TGTGCCAGCAGCCCCCCGTCGCGGGGCGGGGGAGGCACAGATACGCAGTATTTT
TRBJ2-7 | TRBD2 | TRBV3-1 | - | CASSPRLRGLAGPLHSYEQYF | TGTGCCAGCAGCCCAAGACTACGGGGACTAGCGGGACCACTTCACTCCTACGAGCAGTACTTC
TRBJ2-7 | - | TRBV4-1 | few | CASSQPLGEQYF | TGCGCCAGCAGCCAACCCCTTGGGGAGCAGTACTTC
TRBJ2-1 | TRBD1 | TRBV6-2/TRBV6-3 | once | CASIQTGTGDSEQFF | TGTGCCAGCATCCAAACCGGGACAGGGGACAGTGAGCAGTTCTTC
TRBJ1-1 | TRBD1 | TRBV28 | - | CASSVPQGATEAFF | TGTGCCAGCAGTGTCCCACAGGGGGCAACTGAAGCTTTCTTT
TRBJ1-6 | - | TRBV7-8 | - | CASSYIRAGDSPLHF | TGTGCCAGCAGCTATATCAGGGCCGGGGATTCACCCCTCCACTTT
TRBJ2-7 | TRBD1 | TRBV7-9 | - | CASSLGSGTVSYEQYF | TGTGCCAGCAGCTTAGGGTCGGGGACAGTCTCCTACGAGCAGTACTTC
TRBJ1-2 | - | TRBV2 | - | CASSDRQRHYGYTF | TGTGCCAGCAGTGATAGGCAGCGACACTATGGCTACACCTTC
TRBJ2-3 | TRBD2 | TRBV5-5 | - | CASSPTSGGHAITDTQYF | TGTGCCAGCAGTCCTACTAGCGGGGGCCACGCTATCACAGATACGCAGTATTTT
TRBJ2-7 | - | TRBV7-9 | once | CASRARGPGNNEQYF | TGTGCCAGCAGGGCCCGAGGGCCAGGTAATAACGAGCAGTACTTC
TRBJ2-1 | - | TRBV9 | - | CASSAGDYRSYNEQFF | TGTGCCAGCAGCGCTGGTGACTACCGCTCCTACAATGAGCAGTTCTTC
TRBJ1-2 | - | TRBV25-1 | - | CASSRGRSDYGYTF | TGTGCCAGCAGTAGAGGGCGTTCGGACTATGGCTACACCTTC